Given below is one TCR beta chain in context. The table came from immunoSEQ multiplex PCR; TCRdb's copy has only in-frame clones and leaves some out. The sample carries 350,000 to 450,000 clones, 80% to 90% recorded once. The record originates from a study of blood T cell repertoires in COVID-19. Per germline, CDR1 SGHDT and CDR2 YYEEEE. CDR3 length: 13 amino acids. V gave up 0 bases and J gave up 3 bases, with 7 bases separating them. This TCR was sampled from a man aged 30-40 years who had recovered from COVID-19. The sample taken for sequencing was PBMCs or T cells enriched from blood (not recorded which). The chain combines TRBV5-6 with TRBJ2-7; D is unclear. Written as DNA, the CDR3 is TGTGCCAGCAGCTTGGCCTCTGTCTACGAGCAGTACTTC. It translates to CASSLASVYEQYF.